Below are 21 T cell receptor beta chains sequenced from a single sample in a study of cytomegalovirus exposure and HLA in healthy donors. It was with 60 Vbeta and 13 Jbeta primers that the PCR ran. Assay used: immunoSEQ multiplex PCR; TCRdb lists only in-frame clones, some missing. The sample includes about 140,000 clones, 66% of them seen just once. The material sequenced was PBMCs. The receptors were gathered from a woman aged 55-69 years in good health and CMV-seronegative.

Note on this clone: The junction and the germline gene differ at one end; a read error may be behind it. The chain uses TRBV5-1 and TRBJ2-7, with D possibly matching TRBD1 (8 bases). The CDR3 has 15 residues. CDR1 SGHRS and CDR2 YFSETQ come from the germline V gene. CDR3 sequence: CASSLGQGRGYERYF. CDR3 nucleotides: TGCGCCAGCAGCTTGGGACAGGGGAGGGGCTACGAGCGGTACTTC. Full variable domain (missing parts from reference TRBV5-1 and TRBJ2-7): KAGVTQTPRYLIKTRGQQVTLSCSPISGHRSVSWYQQTPGQGLQFLFEYFSETQRNKGNFPGRFSGRQFSNSRSEMNVSTLELGDSALYLCASSLGQGRGYERYFGPGTRLTVT.

The table lists this clone with a count of one. The chain couples TRBV6-5 to TRBJ1-2; tentative D call: TRBD1 (6 bases). Trimming cost V 5 bases and J 8 bases, with 15 bases left between them. Germline values: CDR1 MNHEY, CDR2 SVGAGI. This CDR3 spans 13 amino acids. CDR3 DNA sequence: TGTGCCAGCAGTGGGTTACAGGGAAGGGGCTACACCTTC. It encodes CASSGLQGRGYTF.

The chain recombines TRBV5-1 with TRBJ2-3; 13 bases are a match to TRBD2. CDR1 SGHRS and CDR2 YFSETQ come from the germline V gene. The CDR3 is 15 amino acids. The trim removed 4 bases at V and 4 bases at J, leaving 3 bases unmatched. The CDR3 bases are TGCGCCAGCAGCACAACTAGCGGGGGGGCAGATACGCAGTATTTT. Translating gives CASSTTSGGADTQYF.

J is TRBJ2-1 and V is TRBV29-1; 9 nucleotides match TRBD1. Germline CDR1 is SQVTM and CDR2 is ANQGSEA. V shed 7 bases, J shed 2 bases, and the junction held 6 bases outside the gene matches. The CDR3 totals 14 residues. DNA of the CDR3: TGCAGCGCAGTAACAGGGGGCGCCTACAATGAGCAGTTCTTC. Its translation is CSAVTGGAYNEQFF.

This chain uses TRBV27 with TRBJ2-5; 12 nucleotides agree with TRBD2. The length of the CDR3 is 19 residues. Per the germline V gene, CDR1 is MNHEY and CDR2 is SMNVEV (reference sequence). Unmatched junction bases numbered 18, after V lost 5 bases and J lost 5 bases. The CDR3 spells CASSAILTSGRPQQETQYF. CDR3 DNA sequence: TGTGCCAGCAGTGCCATCTTGACTAGCGGGAGACCCCAGCAGGAGACCCAGTACTTC.

Comments on this clone: Compared with germline, one end of the junction differs, possibly owing to a read error. V and J are TRBV19 and TRBJ1-2, with TRBD1 matching over 10 bases. CDR3 length: 17 residues. Germline lookup yields CDR1 LNHDA and CDR2 SQIVND (reference sequence). The CDR3 sequence is CASSIRETGGAFYGYPF. As DNA, the CDR3 is TGTGCCAGTAGTATAAGGGAGACAGGGGGCGCATTCTATGGCTACCCCTTC. The whole variable domain, remainder taken from reference TRBV19 and TRBJ1-2, is DGGITQSPKYLFRKEGQNVTLSCEQNLNHDAMYWYRQDPGQGLRLIYYSQIVNDFQKGDIAEGYSVSREKKESFPLTVTSAQKNPTAFYLCASSIRETGGAFYGYPFGSGTRLTVV.

The chain links TRBV19 to TRBJ2-5, with a possible D match to TRBD1 (5 bases). The germline V and J ends were trimmed by 6 bases and 0 bases, with 14 bases remaining between them. Germline CDR1 is LNHDA and CDR2 is SQIVND (reference sequence). CDR3 length: 15 amino acids. The CDR3 DNA follows: TGTGCCAGTAGGGCCACGAGACAGTACCAAGAGACCCAGTACTTC. It codes for CASRATRQYQETQYF.

A few counts support this clone. The genes are TRBV7-2 and TRBJ2-7; 7 nucleotides align to TRBD1. CDR1 and CDR2 from the germline V gene are SGHTA and FQGNSA. The length of the CDR3 is 15 residues. Trimming took 0 bases from V and 0 from J; bases not matched to a gene: 2. CDR3 sequence: CASSLAGQISYEQYF. In nucleotides, the CDR3 is TGTGCCAGCAGCTTAGCGGGACAGATCTCCTACGAGCAGTACTTC.

V is TRBV5-1 and J is TRBJ2-7, with 12 bases matching TRBD1. Germline V lookup: CDR1 SGHRS, CDR2 YFSETQ. The CDR3 consists of 16 residues. Trimming at V came to 3 bases and at J to 7 bases, leaving 11 bases not matched to a gene. The CDR3 loop is CASSSGPGQGAREQYF. The DNA for the CDR3 is TGCGCCAGCAGCTCAGGTCCGGGACAGGGGGCTCGGGAGCAGTACTTC.

The rearrangement joins TRBV28 to TRBJ2-5; 10 bases align to TRBD2. The end of the DNA aligns better with TRBJ2-7, so the J call may be wrong. This CDR3 region has 13 residues. Germline V gives CDR1 MDHEN, CDR2 SYDVKM. CDR3 loop: CATSGTSVYEQYF. DNA for the CDR3: TGTGCCACATCCGGGACTAGCGTGTACGAGCAGTACTTC.

The J gene is TRBJ2-2, the V gene TRBV12-5, with 12 positions matching TRBD2. The V gene's germline CDR1 is LGHNT and CDR2 FRNRAP. V trimming: 1 base; J trimming: 7 bases; junction bases outside the gene matches: 4. The CDR3 loop spans 16 amino acids. CDR3 residues: CASGLAPSGRGGELFF. The CDR3 DNA sequence: TGTGCTAGTGGTTTGGCTCCTAGCGGGAGGGGCGGGGAGCTGTTTTTT.

The gene calls are TRBV28 and TRBJ1-2; weak D call: TRBD1 (5 bases). The germline gives CDR1 MDHEN, CDR2 SYDVKM. V lost 5 bases to trimming and J lost 5 bases, with 9 bases between them. The CDR3 extends over 12 amino acids. In DNA form, the CDR3 reads TGTGCCAGCAGTCCGGGGGGGTATGGCTACACCTTC. It encodes CASSPGGYGYTF.

J is TRBJ1-6 and V is TRBV28, with no clear D. Trimming removed 5 bases from V and 2 bases from J, with 13 bases in between. Germline V CDR1 and CDR2: MDHEN, SYDVKM. The CDR3 extends over 16 amino acids. The CDR3 reads CASSTTGVAYNSPLHF. CDR3 nucleotide sequence: TGTGCCAGCAGTACTACCGGGGTAGCCTATAATTCACCCCTCCACTTT.

J is TRBJ2-7 and V is TRBV7-2, with 14 bases aligning to TRBD2. Germline CDR1 and CDR2: SGHTA and FQGNSA. The CDR3 is 14 residues long. J gave up 2 bases and V 6 bases, and 0 bases lay outside the gene matches. Written as DNA, the CDR3 is TGTGCCAGCAGGACTAGCGGGGGGGCCTACGAGCAGTACTTC. This codes for CASRTSGGAYEQYF. The full variable domain, in which reference TRBV7-2 and TRBJ2-7 provide the parts outside the CDR3, is GAGVSQSPSNKVTEKGKDVELRCDPISGHTALYWYRQSLGQGLEFLIYFQGNSAPDKSGLPSDRFSAERTGGSVSTLTIQRTQQEDSAVYLCASRTSGGAYEQYFGPGTRLTVT.

The chain uses TRBV29-1 and TRBJ2-1, with TRBD2 matching over 8 bases. Trimming took 5 bases from V and 8 from J; bases not matched to a gene: 14. Germline V gene sequence: CDR1 SQVTM, CDR2 ANQGSEA. The length of the CDR3 is 15 residues. The CDR3 here is CSVSPPSGRGDEQFF. CDR3 sequence (DNA): TGCAGCGTTAGCCCCCCTAGCGGGCGAGGCGATGAGCAGTTCTTC.

This chain joins TRBV10-1 and TRBJ1-1, with TRBD1 identical over 10 bases. V dropped 7 bases and J dropped 0; count of bases not matched to a gene: 8. Per the germline V gene, CDR1 is WNHNN and CDR2 is SYGVQD (reference sequence). CDR3 size: 16 residues. The CDR3 spells CASNQGQGLVNTEAFF. The CDR3, as DNA: TGCGCCAGCAATCAGGGACAGGGGCTTGTGAACACTGAAGCTTTCTTT.

The CDR3 region is CAWSVARGINQPQHF. The DNA of the CDR3 is TGTGCCTGGAGTGTGGCCAGGGGCATTAATCAGCCCCAGCATTTT. This rearrangement joins TRBV30 to TRBJ1-5; tentative D call: TRBD1 (6 bases). V lost 0 bases to trimming and J lost 4 bases, with 13 bases between them. The CDR3 spans 15 residues. Germline V gives CDR1 GTSNPN, CDR2 SVGIG (reference sequence).

The CDR3 DNA reads TGTGCCAGTAGTATACAATGGGGGGATCAGCCCCAGCATTTT. It encodes CASSIQWGDQPQHF. The rearrangement uses TRBV19 and TRBJ1-5, with a weak D call TRBD1 (5 bases). The V end was cut by 2 bases, the J end by 5 bases, with 10 bases between. The germline CDR1 and CDR2 sequences are LNHDA and SQIVND (reference sequence). This CDR3 contains 14 residues. The entire variable domain, with the rest obtained from reference TRBV19 and TRBJ1-5, is as follows: DGGITQSPKYLFRKEGQNVTLSCEQNLNHDAMYWYRQDPGQGLRLIYYSQIVNDFQKGDIAEGYSVSREKKESFPLTVTSAQKNPTAFYLCASSIQWGDQPQHFGDGTRLSIL.

The chain couples TRBV6-5 to TRBJ2-1; D may be TRBD2 (7 bases). The CDR3 has 13 amino acids. The germline V gene has CDR1 MNHEY and CDR2 SVGAGI. The V end lost 6 bases, the J end lost 4 bases, and 10 bases lay between the germline ends. CDR3 coding DNA: TGTGCCAGCAGGGAGGGGGGGTACAATGAGCAGTTCTTC. Its translation: CASREGGYNEQFF.

The J gene is TRBJ2-5, the V gene TRBV9, with TRBD1 matching 9 bases. This CDR3 comprises 16 residues. Trimming at V came to 4 bases and at J to 5 bases, leaving 12 bases not matched to a gene. CDR1 and CDR2 from the germline V gene are SGDLS and YYNGEE. CDR3 sequence reads: CASSLLWGQGKETQYF. CDR3 nucleotide sequence: TGTGCCAGCAGCCTTTTATGGGGACAGGGAAAGGAGACCCAGTACTTC.

The V and J genes are TRBV11-2 and TRBJ2-5, with 10 nucleotides matching TRBD1. The J call may be mistaken, given a closer DNA end match to TRBJ2-7. Germline CDR1 SGHAT, CDR2 FQNNGV. The CDR3 consists of 18 residues. DNA of the CDR3: TGTGCCAGCAGCCGAGGTTACGACAGGGGGCAGACGGTCAACGAGCAGTACTTC. The encoded protein is CASSRGYDRGQTVNEQYF.